This entry lists 27 T cell receptor beta chains sequenced from one sample in a study of blood T cells in healthy people across ages (dated by TCRdb to between 2014 and 2017). The library was generated by 5' RACE. For sequencing, an Illumina HiSeq 2500 was employed. A second roughly 6 to 11 cycle PCR used a sample-barcoded 5' primer and a J-beta primer mix. TCRdb applied fastp at Q25 and MiXCR to the public reads, then kept only in-frame beta chains. Identical CDR3 proteins give one entry, which carries the most common genes and DNA. This sample gives approximately 1.5 million distinct CDR3 sequences in total; roughly 43% of them show up just once. Around 4% of the sample lies in the top ten. The specimen sequenced was blood. These TCRs come from a woman younger than 35 in good health.

Written as DNA, the CDR3 is TGTGCCAGCAGCCCACCTACTAGCCCCTGGGGAGATACGCAGTATTTT. Residues: CASSPPTSPWGDTQYF. The chain uses TRBV12-3 or TRBV12-4 and TRBJ2-3, with TRBD2 as a possible D gene (6 bases). The CDR3 spans 16 residues. V was clipped by 6 bases and J by 5 bases, with 21 bases between them.

This clonotype was recorded a few times. The chain links TRBV4-1 to TRBJ2-2; 7 bases fit TRBD2. V was clipped by 11 bases and J by 2 bases; unmatched bases: 8. CDR3 length: 14 residues. Germline assignment: CDR1 MGHRA and CDR2 YSYEKL. The CDR3 DNA sequence: TGCGCCGCAAGGGCGGGAGTTAACACCGGGGAGCTGTTTTTT. Translating it yields CAARAGVNTGELFF.

The chain uses TRBV7-2 and TRBJ1-5, with a tentative D call TRBD1 (5 bases). CDR1 and CDR2 from the germline V gene are SGHTA and FQGNSA. The CDR3 has 13 residues. Deletions cut 3 bases from V and 6 bases from J, with 9 bases between. The CDR3 bases are TGTGCCAGCAGCTTTTACGGGGGTCAGCCCCAGCATTTT. Its translation: CASSFYGGQPQHF. Complete variable domain (other parts from reference TRBV7-2 and TRBJ1-5): GAGVSQSPSNKVTEKGKDVELRCDPISGHTALYWYRQSLGQGLEFLIYFQGNSAPDKSGLPSDRFSAERTGGSVSTLTIQRTQQEDSAVYLCASSFYGGQPQHFGDGTRLSIL.

This clonotype was found a few times. This CDR3 is CSATQRDRGLSEAFF. The CDR3 nucleotides are TGCAGTGCTACCCAAAGGGACAGGGGCTTATCTGAAGCTTTCTTT. The genes are TRBV20-1 and TRBJ1-1, with 10 bases lining up with TRBD1. With V trimmed by 4 bases and J by 6 bases, 11 bases remained unmatched. The CDR3 runs 15 residues. Germline V gene sequence: CDR1 DFQATT, CDR2 SNEGSKA (reference sequence).

This clonotype was found a few times. CDR3 bases: TGCAGTGCTAGAGGTTTAGCGGGGTCAGATGAGCAGTTCTTC. It yields the protein CSARGLAGSDEQFF. The genes are TRBV20-1 and TRBJ2-1; 8 bases are shared with TRBD2. The CDR3 has 14 residues. The germline gives CDR1 DFQATT, CDR2 SNEGSKA (reference sequence). J gave up 8 bases and V 1 base, and 7 bases lay outside the gene matches.

The chain uses TRBV15 and TRBJ2-7; D gene ambiguous. The DNA end is more similar to TRBJ2-5, so the J call may be wrong. The CDR3 covers 13 residues. Germline-derived CDR1 and CDR2 are LNHNV and YYDKDF (reference sequence). Written as DNA, the CDR3 is TGTGCCACCAGCAGAGCTACGTATGAGACCCAGTACTTC. Translating gives CATSRATYETQYF.

This rearrangement joins TRBV12-3 or TRBV12-4 to TRBJ2-3; TRBD1 matches 8 bases. This CDR3 has 16 residues. The ends lost 6 bases at V and 0 bases at J; junction bases unmatched: 8. CDR3 nucleotides: TGTGCCAGCAGCCTCCGGACAGGGACTAGCACAGATACGCAGTATTTT. It yields the protein CASSLRTGTSTDTQYF.

The chain joins TRBV5-6 to TRBJ1-5; TRBD1 aligns across 7 bases. The CDR3 loop spans 15 amino acids. The germline CDR1 and CDR2 sequences are SGHDT and YYEEEE. V shed 6 bases and J 5 bases; nucleotides not matched to a gene: 11. The CDR3 here is CASKLFGTEHQPQHF. CDR3 nucleotide sequence: TGTGCCAGCAAACTCTTTGGGACAGAACATCAGCCCCAGCATTTT.

V usage is TRBV3-1 and J usage is TRBJ1-2; D ambiguous. Germline V CDR1 and CDR2: LGHDT, YNNKEL (reference sequence). V was clipped by 0 bases and J by 4 bases, with 12 bases between them. This CDR3 spans 15 amino acids. Here the CDR3 reads CASSQEIGSGYGYTF. The CDR3 DNA sequence: TGTGCCAGCAGCCAAGAAATAGGGAGCGGCTATGGCTACACCTTC.

This clonotype came up a few times. This sequence joins TRBV10-3 and TRBJ2-3, with 9 nucleotides matching TRBD1. The CDR3 consists of 15 residues. The germline V gene encodes CDR1 ENHRY and CDR2 SYGVKD. With 6 bases clipped from V and 7 bases from J, the junction kept 11 bases outside the gene matches. The DNA for the CDR3 is TGTGCCATCAGACGGGGCGGGACAGGGCCGAATACGCAGTATTTT. Protein product: CAIRRGGTGPNTQYF.

CDR3 sequence reads: CASSSWGQASDTQYF. The CDR3 DNA is TGTGCCAGCAGCTCCTGGGGACAGGCCTCAGATACGCAGTATTTT. The chain carries TRBV9 and TRBJ2-3, with 8 bases aligning to TRBD1. This CDR3 region has 15 residues. Germline V gene sequence: CDR1 SGDLS, CDR2 YYNGEE. Trimming removed 4 bases from V and 4 bases from J; junction bases left unmatched: 8.

The chain recombines TRBV9 with TRBJ1-4; 9 bases are a match to TRBD1. This CDR3 comprises 17 residues. Trimming cost V 0 bases and J 4 bases; bases outside gene matches: 7. The germline V gene encodes CDR1 SGDLS and CDR2 YYNGEE. The CDR3 region has the DNA TGTGCCAGCAGCGTAGGGATTGGGACAGGGAGTAATGAAAAACTGTTTTTT. Its protein is CASSVGIGTGSNEKLFF.

The V and J genes are TRBV6-5 and TRBJ2-1, with 7 positions matching TRBD2. The DNA end is more similar to TRBJ2-7, so the J call may be wrong. Germline values: CDR1 MNHEY, CDR2 SVGAGI. This CDR3 has 15 residues. The CDR3 reads CASSSLGGSSNEQYF. DNA for the CDR3: TGTGCCAGCAGTTCCCTCGGGGGGTCCTCCAATGAGCAGTACTTC.

The sample holds a few counts of this clonotype. The V and J genes are TRBV4-1 and TRBJ2-3, with D perhaps matching TRBD2 (6 bases). From germline, CDR1 is MGHRA and CDR2 YSYEKL. Trimming left V 0 bases short and J 0 bases short, with 13 bases between. The CDR3 sequence is 17 residues long. CDR3 nucleotide sequence: TGCGCCAGCAGCCAAGATCGCGGCGGGGTGAGCACAGATACGCAGTATTTT. Residues: CASSQDRGGVSTDTQYF.

The V gene is TRBV30, the J gene TRBJ2-3; no clear D. The germline gives CDR1 GTSNPN, CDR2 SVGIG (reference sequence). V was pared by 4 bases and J by 3 bases, with 8 bases between. CDR3 size: 12 residues. CDR3 amino acids: CAWNLGTDTQYF. The CDR3 coding sequence is TGTGCCTGGAATCTGGGGACAGATACGCAGTATTTT.

Note on this clonotype: The junction departs from the called germline gene at one end, perhaps through a read error. The chain employs TRBV15 and TRBJ2-7; D not resolved. This CDR3 is built from 12 residues. Per the germline V gene, CDR1 is LNHNV and CDR2 is YYDKDF (reference sequence). The CDR3 nucleotides read TGTGCCGCCAGCAGCACCCCCTACGAGCAGTACTTC. Translation: CAASSTPYEQYF.

In DNA, the CDR3 is TGTGCCAGCAGTCTTGAGGGGGGCGCTGGGGGATCTAACTATGGCTACACCTTC. This gives the protein CASSLEGGAGGSNYGYTF. This chain uses TRBV3-1 with TRBJ1-2; a possible D gene is TRBD1 (6 bases). Trimming pared 6 bases from V and 0 bases from J, leaving 23 bases between. Looked up from germline, CDR1 is LGHDT and CDR2 is YNNKEL (reference sequence). The CDR3 sequence is 18 residues long.

The chain recombines TRBV20-1 with TRBJ2-1; TRBD2 agrees at 14 bases. Per the germline V gene, CDR1 is DFQATT and CDR2 is SNEGSKA (reference sequence). CDR3 length equals 17 residues. The J segment lost 1 base and the V segment lost 5 bases, leaving 7 bases of the junction unmatched. The DNA of the CDR3 is TGCAGTGCTGGAGGGACTAGCGGGAGCGTTTCCTACAATGAGCAGTTCTTC. As protein: CSAGGTSGSVSYNEQFF.

The rearrangement joins TRBV27 to TRBJ1-2, with no clear D. Looked up from germline, CDR1 is MNHEY and CDR2 is SMNVEV (reference sequence). Trimming stripped 1 base from V and 1 base from J, with 10 bases between. This CDR3 is 15 amino acids long. The CDR3 nucleotides are TGTGCCAGCAGTTTATACTACACTGATAACTATGGCTACACCTTC. Translated, it gives CASSLYYTDNYGYTF.

Here the CDR3 reads CASTTGQANYGYTF. CDR3 sequence (DNA): TGTGCCAGCACCACGGGACAGGCAAACTATGGCTACACCTTC. The rearrangement joins TRBV9 to TRBJ1-2; 8 bases align to TRBD1. The CDR3 length is 14 residues. Per the germline V gene, CDR1 is SGDLS and CDR2 is YYNGEE. Trimming at V came to 6 bases and at J to 2 bases, leaving 6 bases not matched to a gene. Combining the CDR3 with reference TRBV9 and TRBJ1-2 gives the whole variable domain DSGVTQTPKHLITATGQRVTLRCSPRSGDLSVYWYQQSLDQGLQFLIQYYNGEERAKGNILERFSAQQFPDLHSELNLSSLELGDSALYFCASTTGQANYGYTFGSGTRLTVV.

The chain is built from TRBV6-2 or TRBV6-3 and TRBJ2-5; 8 nucleotides line up with TRBD2. The J call could be wrong; TRBJ2-7 is a better fit for the DNA end. The CDR3 spans 16 residues. CDR1 is MNHEY, CDR2 SVGEGT, per germline. This CDR3 reads CANSPIGAGVYDEQYF. The CDR3 nucleotides read TGTGCCAACAGCCCTATCGGAGCGGGAGTGTATGACGAGCAGTACTTC.

Note on this clonotype: This could be a read error, since a much larger clone is one nucleotide away. This chain joins TRBV10-3 and TRBJ1-4; perhaps TRBD1 as D (6 bases). Trimming cost V 10 bases and J 6 bases, with 15 bases left between them. Germline V CDR1 and CDR2: ENHRY, SYGVKD. The CDR3 has 13 amino acids. In nucleotides, the CDR3 is TGTGCCACCCGACAGGAGGATGATGAAAAACTGTTTTTT. As protein: CATRQEDDEKLFF.

The chain has TRBV9 and TRBJ2-5, with D possibly TRBD1 on 5 matching bases. Germline V lookup: CDR1 SGDLS, CDR2 YYNGEE. Trimming pared 4 bases from V and 11 bases from J, leaving 27 bases between. The CDR3 loop spans 16 amino acids. The chain's CDR3 is CASSTRQTLSYNEQYF. The CDR3 DNA sequence: TGTGCCAGCAGCACCCGACAGACCCTCTCCTACAATGAGCAGTACTTC.

The gene calls are TRBV6-2 or TRBV6-3 and TRBJ1-2; TRBD1 is a possible D gene (5 bases). The CDR3 has 13 amino acids. The germline gives CDR1 MNHEY, CDR2 SVGEGT. V lost 5 bases and J 6 bases, leaving 13 bases between the germline ends. The CDR3 coding sequence is TGTGCCAGCAGTACGGGACGGGGGAATGGCTACACCTTC. Amino acid sequence: CASSTGRGNGYTF.

On this clonotype: This may be a read error, as it is one base from a much larger clone. This chain uses TRBV18 with TRBJ2-1, with D perhaps given as TRBD1 or TRBD2 (6 bases each). The CDR3 sequence is 12 residues long. Germline V lookup: CDR1 KGHSH, CDR2 LQKENI. CDR3 sequence: CPSSPGGSEQFF. The CDR3 coding sequence is TGTCCCAGCTCACCCGGGGGCTCTGAGCAGTTCTTC.

Of note for this clonotype: Compared with germline, one end of the junction differs, possibly owing to a read error. The chain joins TRBV20-1 to TRBJ2-5; no firm D call. Germline V CDR1 and CDR2: DFQATT, SNEGSKA (reference sequence). The CDR3 length is 12 residues. In DNA form, the CDR3 reads TGCAGGGCTAGAGATCTGGTGGATGAGCAGTACTTC. This translates into CRARDLVDEQYF.

The genes are TRBV28 and TRBJ2-5; D unresolved. V was trimmed by 2 bases and J by 6 bases, leaving 10 bases between them. Per the germline V gene, CDR1 is MDHEN and CDR2 is SYDVKM. The CDR3 extends over 13 amino acids. CDR3 coding DNA: TGTGCCAGCAGTTTAGTGAGTGTGAAGACCCAGTACTTC. It translates to CASSLVSVKTQYF.